This TCR beta chain derives from a study of blood T cell repertoires in COVID-19. Measured with immunoSEQ multiplex PCR; TCRdb has only the in-frame clones, and not every one. The sample includes about 400,000 clones, roughly 90% of them seen just once. This clonotype was obtained from a middle-aged man with acute or convalescent COVID-19. The specimen was peripheral blood.

Here the CDR3 reads CASSLFPPPRSAEHTEAFF. CDR3 in DNA: TGTGCCAGCAGCTTATTTCCCCCCCCGAGATCCGCCGAGCACACTGAAGCTTTCTTT. The rearrangement joins TRBV7-3 to TRBJ1-1, with D hard to call. Germline CDR1 is SGHTA and CDR2 is FQGTGA. The CDR3 runs 19 residues. Trimming cost V 2 bases and J 3 bases, with 25 bases left between them. The full variable domain, rest sourced from reference TRBV7-3 and TRBJ1-1, is GAGVSQTPSNKVTEKGKYVELRCDPISGHTALYWYRQSLGQGPEFLIYFQGTGAADDSGLPNDRFFAVRPEGSVSTLKIQRTERGDSAVYLCASSLFPPPRSAEHTEAFFGQGTRLTVV.